The 2 T cell receptor beta chains below come from one sample, sequenced in a study of blood T cell repertoires in COVID-19 (dated by TCRdb to between 2020 and 2021). The library was produced with the immunoSEQ multiplex PCR assay. TCRdb carries this immuneACCESS record with in-frame sequences only. Its versions omit some clonotypes, under half of them owing to an unresolved V gene in the studies checked, with the rest unexplained. The sample table lists 150,000 or so clones, roughly 80% of them with a count of one. Of the sample, 8% to 9.5% falls within the top ten clones. What was sequenced was peripheral blood. These receptors all come from a woman aged 70-85 years with acute or convalescent COVID-19.

The chain employs TRBV5-1 and TRBJ2-5; no clear D. The CDR3 consists of 14 residues. The germline V gene has CDR1 SGHRS and CDR2 YFSETQ. Deletions cut 0 bases from V and 0 bases from J, with 6 bases between. CDR3 bases: TGCGCCAGCAGCTTGGGGCGGAACCAAGAGACCCAGTACTTC. Its translation is CASSLGRNQETQYF.

The sample holds one count of this clone. V and J are TRBV11-3 and TRBJ2-7; TRBD2 is a possible D gene (5 bases). V lost 1 base to trimming and J lost 2 bases, with 21 bases between them. The CDR3 runs to 18 residues. Germline CDR1 reads SGHNT; CDR2 reads YENEEA. DNA for the CDR3: TGTGCCAGCAGCTTAGTGTCCGTTCTGGCGGGCAACCCCTACGAGCAGTACTTC. Its protein product is CASSLVSVLAGNPYEQYF.